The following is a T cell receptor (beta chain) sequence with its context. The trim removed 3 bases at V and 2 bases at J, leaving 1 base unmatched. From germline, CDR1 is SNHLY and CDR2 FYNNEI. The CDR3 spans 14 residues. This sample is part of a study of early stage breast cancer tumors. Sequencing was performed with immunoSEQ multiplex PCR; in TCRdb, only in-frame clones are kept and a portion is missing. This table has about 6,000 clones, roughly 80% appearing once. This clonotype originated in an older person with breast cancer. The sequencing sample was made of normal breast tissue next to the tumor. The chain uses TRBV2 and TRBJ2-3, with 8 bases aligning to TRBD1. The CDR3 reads CASSETGVTDTQYF. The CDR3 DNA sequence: TGTGCCAGCAGTGAGACAGGGGTCACAGATACGCAGTATTTT.